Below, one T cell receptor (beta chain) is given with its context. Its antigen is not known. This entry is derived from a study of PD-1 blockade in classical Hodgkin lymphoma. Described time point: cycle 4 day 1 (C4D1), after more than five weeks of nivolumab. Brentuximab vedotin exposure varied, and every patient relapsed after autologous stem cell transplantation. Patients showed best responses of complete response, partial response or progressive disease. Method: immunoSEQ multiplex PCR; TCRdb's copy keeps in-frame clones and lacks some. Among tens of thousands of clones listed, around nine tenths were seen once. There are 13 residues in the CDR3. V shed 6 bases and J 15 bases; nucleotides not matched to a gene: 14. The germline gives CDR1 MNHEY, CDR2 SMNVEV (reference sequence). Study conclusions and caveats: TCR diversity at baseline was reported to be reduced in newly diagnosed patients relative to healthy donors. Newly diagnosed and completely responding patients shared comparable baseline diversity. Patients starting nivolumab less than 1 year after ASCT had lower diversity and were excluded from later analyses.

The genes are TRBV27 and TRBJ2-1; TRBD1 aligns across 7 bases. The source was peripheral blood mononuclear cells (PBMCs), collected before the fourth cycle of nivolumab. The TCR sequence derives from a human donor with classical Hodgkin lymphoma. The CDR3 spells CASRGGQGVSVFF. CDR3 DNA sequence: TGTGCCAGCAGAGGTGGGCAGGGGGTATCGGTGTTCTTC.